This T cell receptor beta chain was profiled in a study of T cell responses to AZD1222 COVID-19 vaccine. V was trimmed by 2 bases and J by 6 bases, leaving 14 bases between them. Germline loops: CDR1 MDHEN, CDR2 SYDVKM. The CDR3 totals 15 residues. The assay was immunoSEQ multiplex PCR, and TCRdb's table has in-frame clones only and misses some. The sample consists of roughly 120,000 clones, 75% to 90% of them appearing once. The origin of this receptor is an adult in good health. This sample comprised peripheral blood, obtained on day 0 of AZD1222 vaccination. The V call is TRBV28, the J call TRBJ1-5, with D perhaps TRBD1 (6 bases). In DNA, the CDR3 is TGTGCCAGCAGTTTAGGGGAGGGGGGTATTCAGCCCCAGCATTTT. It encodes CASSLGEGGIQPQHF.